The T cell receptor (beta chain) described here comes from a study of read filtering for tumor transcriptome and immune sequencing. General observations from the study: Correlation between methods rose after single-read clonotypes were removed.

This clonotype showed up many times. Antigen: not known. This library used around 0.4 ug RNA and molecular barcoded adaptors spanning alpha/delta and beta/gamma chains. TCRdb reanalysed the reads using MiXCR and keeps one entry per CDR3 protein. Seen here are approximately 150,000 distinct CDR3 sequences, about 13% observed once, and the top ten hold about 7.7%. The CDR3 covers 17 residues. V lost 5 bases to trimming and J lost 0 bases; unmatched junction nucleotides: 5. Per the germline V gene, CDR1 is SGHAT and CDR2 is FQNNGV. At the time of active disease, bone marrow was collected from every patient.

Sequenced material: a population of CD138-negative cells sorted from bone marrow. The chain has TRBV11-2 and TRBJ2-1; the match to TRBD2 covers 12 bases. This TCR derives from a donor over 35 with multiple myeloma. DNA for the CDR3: TGTGCCAGCAGCCGAGGACTAGCGGGAAGCTCCTACAATGAGCAGTTCTTC. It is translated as CASSRGLAGSSYNEQFF.